This T cell receptor beta chain stems from a study of cytomegalovirus exposure and HLA in healthy donors. Across the study: The roughly 120 million unique TCR beta sequences, from about 179 million T cells, were found by an earlier analysis. Notes on the study in general: Later analysis identified 15,000 to 20,000 TCR beta sequences associated with HLA alleles, using a false discovery rate threshold of 0.05. Some TCR beta chains (over 150 of them) were listed as cytomegalovirus-associated. Reportedly, fewer N-insertions than the approximately 690-donor mean appeared in an Asian-associated ancestry cluster in a later analysis.

PCR amplification relied on 60 Vbeta primers (plus 13 Jbeta primers). Measured with immunoSEQ multiplex PCR; TCRdb has only the in-frame clones, and not every one. The sample lists some 200,000 clones, roughly 82% occurring once. V was clipped by 0 bases and J by 4 bases, with 11 bases between them. The CDR3 has 15 amino acids. Germline V CDR1 and CDR2: SGDLS, YYNGEE. As for this clone: Its matching antigen is unknown.

The TCR sequence derives from a woman aged 50 to 60 in good health and CMV-seropositive. The V gene is TRBV9, the J gene TRBJ2-1; weak D call: TRBD2 (7 bases). Sequencing input: PBMCs. The CDR3: CASSVAGGLYNEQFF. The CDR3 DNA reads TGTGCCAGCAGCGTAGCGGGGGGCCTTTACAATGAGCAGTTCTTC.